This TCR beta chain was recovered during a study of cytomegalovirus exposure and HLA in healthy donors. Notes on the study in general: Some public TCRs appeared in many individuals, while most sequences were rare. CMV antigen specificity was confirmed in vitro for a few CMV-associated chains. Cytomegalovirus-associated status was assigned to 150 to 200 TCR beta chains.

Assay used: immunoSEQ multiplex PCR; TCRdb lists only in-frame clones, some missing. The sample has 170,000 or so clones, approximately 84% seen once. Comments on this clone: Antigen specificity is unknown.

This receptor was taken from a woman between 18 and 30 years old in good health and CMV-seropositive. Sequencing was carried out using PBMCs.

The CDR3 bases are TGTGCCGGAAGGGGACAGCCCTCCTTGCGCGGCTACACCTTC. It encodes CAGRGQPSLRGYTF. The gene calls are TRBV2 and TRBJ1-2; 7 positions match TRBD1. Trimming took 11 bases from V and 8 from J; bases not matched to a gene: 17. Germline assignment: CDR1 SNHLY and CDR2 FYNNEI. There are 14 residues in the CDR3.